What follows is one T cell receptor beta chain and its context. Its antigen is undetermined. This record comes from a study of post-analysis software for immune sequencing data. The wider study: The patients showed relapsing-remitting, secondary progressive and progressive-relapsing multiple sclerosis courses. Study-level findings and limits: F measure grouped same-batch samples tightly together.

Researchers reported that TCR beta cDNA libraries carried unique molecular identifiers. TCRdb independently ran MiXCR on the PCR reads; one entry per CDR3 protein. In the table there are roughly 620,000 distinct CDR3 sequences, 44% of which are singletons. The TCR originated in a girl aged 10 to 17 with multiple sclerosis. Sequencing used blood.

The CDR3 DNA reads as TGCGCCAGCAGCCAAGAAGTGGTAGCCCATCAGCCCCAGCATTTT. Translated: CASSQEVVAHQPQHF. The V and J genes are TRBV4-1 and TRBJ1-5; D gene unclear. Per the germline V gene, CDR1 is MGHRA and CDR2 is YSYEKL. Trimming took 0 bases from V and 5 from J, leaving 11 bases between them. The CDR3 consists of 15 residues.